This T cell receptor beta chain was captured in a study of blood T cell repertoires in COVID-19. Original handling: Reference gene primer amplification yielded estimated nucleated cell counts. Some clones are missing from TCRdb's copy, which holds only in-frame ones; the method was immunoSEQ multiplex PCR. V and J calls and clone size come straight from that table; D and trimming were deduced from the DNA. The sample lists about 120,000 clones, roughly 85% occurring once. The CDR3 totals 13 residues. Trimming took off 4 bases at V and 3 bases at J, with 10 bases between the two ends. Germline V gives CDR1 LNHNV, CDR2 YYDKDF (reference sequence).

Sequenced input: peripheral blood. This chain links TRBV15 with TRBJ2-7; TRBD1 might be the D (5 bases). This sequence originates from a human donor in a cohort sampled during active COVID-19. This CDR3 is CATSKGPNYEQYF. CDR3 in DNA: TGTGCCACCAGCAAGGGGCCGAACTACGAGCAGTACTTC.